Presented here are 7 T cell receptor beta chains from one specimen sequenced in a study of blood T cell repertoires in COVID-19. TCRdb keeps only in-frame clones here, not all; method: immunoSEQ multiplex PCR. This table holds around 220,000 clones, approximately 85% found once. Material for sequencing was peripheral blood. These receptors originate from an elderly woman with COVID-19, enrolled during active disease.

The CDR3 is CASSQGTGGSPLHF. DNA of the CDR3: TGCGCCAGCAGCCAGGGGACAGGGGGTTCACCCCTCCACTTT. The V and J genes are TRBV5-1 and TRBJ1-6, with TRBD1 matching 11 bases. This CDR3 spans 14 amino acids. Germline V gene data show CDR1 as SGHRS and CDR2 as YFSETQ. With V trimmed by 4 bases and J by 9 bases, 3 bases remained unmatched.

This chain joins TRBV19 and TRBJ2-5; D is ambiguous. Trimming removed 3 bases at V and 0 bases at J, with 8 bases between. The CDR3 consists of 14 residues. The germline gives CDR1 LNHDA, CDR2 SQIVND (reference sequence). Written as DNA, the CDR3 is TGTGCCAGTAGTATGAACTTACACCAAGAGACCCAGTACTTC. Protein product: CASSMNLHQETQYF.

The chain combines TRBV5-1 with TRBJ2-5; TRBD1 matches at 12 bases. V was pared by 0 bases and J by 4 bases, with 4 bases of the junction left unmatched. This CDR3 is 16 amino acids long. The V gene's germline CDR1 is SGHRS and CDR2 YFSETQ. Written as DNA, the CDR3 is TGCGCCAGCAGCTTGGCCGGGACAGGGGGCGGAGAGACCCAGTACTTC. Translation: CASSLAGTGGGETQYF.

The J gene is TRBJ2-1, the V gene TRBV7-2; 8 bases fit TRBD2. V dropped 4 bases and J dropped 4; count of bases not matched to a gene: 6. CDR3 length equals 15 residues. Germline values: CDR1 SGHTA, CDR2 FQGNSA. The CDR3 spells CASSSGLGEYNEQFF. CDR3 nucleotide sequence: TGTGCCAGCAGCTCGGGACTAGGGGAGTACAATGAGCAGTTCTTC.

This clone was seen only a few times. The chain combines TRBV27 with TRBJ1-5; TRBD1 matches 8 bases. Germline loops: CDR1 MNHEY, CDR2 SMNVEV (reference sequence). The trim removed 4 bases at V and 1 base at J, leaving 3 bases unmatched. The CDR3 totals 15 residues. The CDR3 sequence: CASSSGQVSNQPQHF. For the CDR3, the DNA is TGTGCCAGCAGTTCGGGACAGGTGAGCAATCAGCCCCAGCATTTT.

In this sample, this clone turned up once. This chain uses TRBV6-5 with TRBJ2-3; perhaps TRBD2 as D (5 bases). The CDR3 covers 15 residues. Trimming pared 6 bases from V and 3 bases from J, leaving 16 bases between. CDR1 is MNHEY and CDR2 is SVGAGI in the germline V gene. CDR3 sequence (DNA): TGTGCCAGCAGGCCTCGGCGAGAGGGAACAGATACGCAGTATTTT. As protein: CASRPRREGTDTQYF.

This sequence joins TRBV30 and TRBJ2-5; tentative D call: TRBD1 (6 bases). CDR1 is GTSNPN, CDR2 SVGIG, per germline (reference sequence). The germline V and J ends were trimmed by 8 bases and 1 base, with 17 bases remaining between them. This CDR3 has 14 amino acids. CDR3 nucleotide sequence: TGTGCCACACACAGGGTAAGGGGCCAAGAGACCCAGTACTTC. Protein product: CATHRVRGQETQYF.